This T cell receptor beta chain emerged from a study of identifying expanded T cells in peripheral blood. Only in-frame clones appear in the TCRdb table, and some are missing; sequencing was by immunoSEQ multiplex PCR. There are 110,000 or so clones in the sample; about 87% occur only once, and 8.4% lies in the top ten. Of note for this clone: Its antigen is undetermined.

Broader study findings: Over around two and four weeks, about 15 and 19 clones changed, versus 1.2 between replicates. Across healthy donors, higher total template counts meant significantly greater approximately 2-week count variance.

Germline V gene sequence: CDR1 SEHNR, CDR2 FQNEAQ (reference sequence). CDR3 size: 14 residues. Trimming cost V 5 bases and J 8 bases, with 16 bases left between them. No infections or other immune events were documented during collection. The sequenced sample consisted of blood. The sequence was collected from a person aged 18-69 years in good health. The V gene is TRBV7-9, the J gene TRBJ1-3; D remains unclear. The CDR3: CASSPSSTGDTIYF. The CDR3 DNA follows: TGTGCCAGCAGCCCCTCTAGTACGGGAGACACCATATATTTT.